This T cell receptor (beta chain) came from a study of shared clonotypes between healthy human individuals. Study results and limitations: The rarefaction results pointed to incomplete sorted-subset sequencing despite large depth.

The germline gives CDR1 SGHNT, CDR2 YYREEE (reference sequence). The V and J ends lost 6 bases and 2 bases respectively, with 10 bases between them. CDR3 size: 13 residues. Free of recent acute infections or vaccinations, the donors were healthy HIV-negative adults. About this clone: The antigen remains undetermined.

Authors' data handling: Filtering differed because ImmunoSEQ produced junction-only sequences that carried no quality scores. Assay used: immunoSEQ multiplex PCR; TCRdb lists only in-frame clones, some missing. V and J calls and clone size are those listed in that table; D and trimming were worked out from the DNA. The table has some 380,000 clones, about 97% seen once. The chain links TRBV5-4 to TRBJ2-3; a possible D gene is TRBD1 (5 bases). This receptor was obtained from a man aged 25 to 40 in good health. Specimen: memory CD8+ T cells sorted from blood. The subset was: CD45RO+ cells pooled with CCR7-negative TemRA cells. The CDR3 here is CASTLGDTDTQYF. In nucleotides, the CDR3 is TGTGCCAGCACCCTAGGGGACACAGATACGCAGTATTTT.